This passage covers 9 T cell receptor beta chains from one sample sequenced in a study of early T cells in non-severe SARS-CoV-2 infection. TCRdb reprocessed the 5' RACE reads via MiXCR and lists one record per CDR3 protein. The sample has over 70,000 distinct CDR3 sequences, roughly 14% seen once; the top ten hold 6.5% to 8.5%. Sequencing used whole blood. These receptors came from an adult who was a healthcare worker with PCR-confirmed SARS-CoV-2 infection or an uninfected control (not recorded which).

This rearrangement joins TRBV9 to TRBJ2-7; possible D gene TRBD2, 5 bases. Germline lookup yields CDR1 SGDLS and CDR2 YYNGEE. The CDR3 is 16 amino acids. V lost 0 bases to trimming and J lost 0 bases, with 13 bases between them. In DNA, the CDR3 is TGTGCCAGCAGCGTAGGGGCAGCGGACCGCTCCTACGAGCAGTACTTC. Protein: CASSVGAADRSYEQYF.

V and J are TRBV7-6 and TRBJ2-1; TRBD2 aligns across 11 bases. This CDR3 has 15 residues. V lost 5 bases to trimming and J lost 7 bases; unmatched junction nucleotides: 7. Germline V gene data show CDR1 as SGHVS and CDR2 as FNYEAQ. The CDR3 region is CASSPTSGRMNEQFF. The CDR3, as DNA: TGTGCCAGCAGCCCAACTAGCGGGAGAATGAATGAGCAGTTCTTC.

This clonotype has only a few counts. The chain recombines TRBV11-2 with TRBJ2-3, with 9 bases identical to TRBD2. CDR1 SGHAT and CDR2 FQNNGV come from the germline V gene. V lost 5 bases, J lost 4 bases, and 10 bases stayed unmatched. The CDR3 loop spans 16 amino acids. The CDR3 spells CASSRLGGRVPDTQYF. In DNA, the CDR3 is TGTGCCAGCAGCCGTTTGGGCGGGAGGGTCCCAGATACGCAGTATTTT. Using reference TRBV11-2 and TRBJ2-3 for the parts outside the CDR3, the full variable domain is EAGVAQSPRYKIIEKRQSVAFWCNPISGHATLYWYQQILGQGPKLLIQFQNNGVVDDSQLPKDRFSAERLKGVDSTLKIQPAKLEDSAVYLCASSRLGGRVPDTQYFGPGTRLTVL.

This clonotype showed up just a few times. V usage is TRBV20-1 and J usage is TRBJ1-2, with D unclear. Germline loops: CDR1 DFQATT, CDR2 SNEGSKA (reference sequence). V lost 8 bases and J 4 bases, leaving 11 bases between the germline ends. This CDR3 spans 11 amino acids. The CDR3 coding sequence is TGCAGTCTTCCGGCCCGCTATGGCTACACCTTC. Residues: CSLPARYGYTF.

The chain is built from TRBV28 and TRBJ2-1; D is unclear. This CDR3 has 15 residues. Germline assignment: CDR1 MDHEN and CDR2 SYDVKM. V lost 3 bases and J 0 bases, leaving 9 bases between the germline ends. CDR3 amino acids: CASSFEISSYNEQFF. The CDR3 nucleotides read TGTGCCAGCAGTTTTGAGATAAGCTCCTACAATGAGCAGTTCTTC.

The CDR3 DNA reads TGCGCCAGCAGCTTGGGACTAGCGCCGAGCTCCTACGAGCAGTACTTC. Translation gives CASSLGLAPSSYEQYF. The chain combines TRBV5-1 with TRBJ2-7; TRBD2 matches 8 bases. Trimming removed 0 bases from V and 0 bases from J; junction bases left unmatched: 5. The CDR3 is made up of 16 amino acids. Germline V gene data show CDR1 as SGHRS and CDR2 as YFSETQ.

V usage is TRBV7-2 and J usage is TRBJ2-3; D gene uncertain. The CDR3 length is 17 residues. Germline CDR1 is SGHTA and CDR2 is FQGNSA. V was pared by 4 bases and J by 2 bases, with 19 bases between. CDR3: CASSYDPLVTFTDTQYF. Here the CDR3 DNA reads TGTGCCAGCAGCTACGATCCGCTAGTTACATTCACAGATACGCAGTATTTT.

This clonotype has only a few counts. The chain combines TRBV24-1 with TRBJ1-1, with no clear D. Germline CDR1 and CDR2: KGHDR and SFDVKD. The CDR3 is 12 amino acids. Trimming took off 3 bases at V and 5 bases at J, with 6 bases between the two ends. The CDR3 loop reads CATSDMGTEAFF. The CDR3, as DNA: TGTGCCACCAGTGATATGGGGACTGAAGCTTTCTTT.

The CDR3 sequence: CASSLPGLAGVEQYF. The CDR3 nucleotides read TGTGCCAGCAGTTTGCCGGGACTAGCGGGAGTCGAGCAGTACTTC. The rearrangement uses TRBV5-4 and TRBJ2-7; the match to TRBD2 covers 14 bases. Germline loops: CDR1 SGHNT, CDR2 YYREEE (reference sequence). V lost 5 bases, J lost 6 bases, and 7 bases stayed unmatched. This CDR3 has 15 amino acids.